This T cell receptor (beta chain) is from a study of vaccination and CD4 T cells after COVID-19. The overall study: Overlapping peptides covering the spike proteins of SARS-CoV-2, HCoV-NL63, HCoV-OC43 and HCoV-229E were added to stimulate cells.

The study sequenced cultured CD4+ T cell DNA using the Oncomine TCR Beta short-read assay. TCRdb redid the calling of the PCR reads with MiXCR, one entry per CDR3 protein. The sample has 15,000 or so distinct CDR3 sequences; 21% are singletons. Treatment meaning: approximately 9-day PBMC culture with coronavirus spike peptide pools or control peptides (ViraFEST assay). ViraFEST used peptide pools to expand antigen-specific T cells and subsequently sequenced their TCRs. The healthy vaccine recipients were free of prior SARS-CoV-2 infection; their nucleocapsid antibodies were negative before and after vaccination. With approximately 10 ug/ml peptide pools and about 9.6 IU/ml IL-2, PBMCs were cultured at some 2 million per well. CDR1 and CDR2 from the germline V gene are SGHVS and FNYEAQ. This CDR3 has 15 residues. Trimming cost V 4 bases and J 3 bases; bases outside gene matches: 4. For this clonotype: The antigen remains unidentified.

The starting material was CD4+ T cells from blood, cultured in vitro, obtained before SARS-CoV-2 vaccination. The receptor was isolated from a human donor who received a COVID-19 vaccine. The chain carries TRBV7-6 and TRBJ2-3; 10 nucleotides match TRBD1. CDR3 DNA sequence: TGTGCCAGCAGCTCGACAGGGGGCGTGACAGATACGCAGTATTTT. Protein: CASSSTGGVTDTQYF.